The source of this T cell receptor beta chain is a study of blood T cell repertoires in COVID-19. Study processing details: Reference gene primer amplification in the assay estimated nucleated cell counts. Measured with immunoSEQ multiplex PCR; TCRdb has only the in-frame clones, and not every one. Clone size and V and J calls were adopted from that table, with D and trimming inferred from the DNA. This sample has roughly 49,000 clones, with around nine tenths found just once. Trimming pared 0 bases from V and 6 bases from J, leaving 11 bases between. The CDR3 runs to 14 residues. CDR1 SGHDT and CDR2 YYEEEE come from the germline V gene.

This clonotype was sampled from a man between 50 and 59 years old with active COVID-19. The sample consisted of peripheral blood. The chain is built from TRBV5-6 and TRBJ2-3, with D possibly TRBD2 on 6 matching bases. The CDR3 DNA sequence: TGTGCCAGCAGCTTGGAGGCGGGATTGGATACGCAGTATTTT. Amino acid sequence: CASSLEAGLDTQYF. The whole variable domain, remainder taken from reference TRBV5-6 and TRBJ2-3, is DAGVTQSPTHLIKTRGQQVTLRCSPKSGHDTVSWYQQALGQGPQFIFQYYEEEERQRGNFPDRFSGHQFPNYSSELNVNALLLGDSALYLCASSLEAGLDTQYFGPGTRLTVL.